The sample holds a few counts of the clone carrying this TCR beta chain. As yet, its antigen is unknown. Trimming shortened V by 2 bases and J by 5 bases, and 12 bases separated the two germline ends. Germline V gene data show CDR1 as MNHNS and CDR2 as SASEGT. The CDR3 consists of 14 residues. The source of the sample is a study of cytomegalovirus exposure and HLA in healthy donors. 13 Jbeta primers and 60 Vbeta primers were used for the PCR. Using immunoSEQ multiplex PCR, the repertoire was profiled, and TCRdb retains in-frame clones only, with some absent. The sample contains about 230,000 clones, approximately 81% of which appear only once. Study results and caveats: Previous analysis showed most TCR beta V segments were productive about 90% or about 30% of the time. Most CMV-associated TCR beta chains appeared HLA-restricted in a later analysis.

The source material was PBMCs. The receptor was isolated from a girl aged 2-10 years in good health and CMV-seronegative. V usage is TRBV6-1 and J usage is TRBJ2-5; D perhaps matches TRBD1 (6 bases). The CDR3 nucleotides read TGTGCCAGCAGTGAACAGGGGACGGGGGAGACCCAGTACTTC. Protein: CASSEQGTGETQYF.